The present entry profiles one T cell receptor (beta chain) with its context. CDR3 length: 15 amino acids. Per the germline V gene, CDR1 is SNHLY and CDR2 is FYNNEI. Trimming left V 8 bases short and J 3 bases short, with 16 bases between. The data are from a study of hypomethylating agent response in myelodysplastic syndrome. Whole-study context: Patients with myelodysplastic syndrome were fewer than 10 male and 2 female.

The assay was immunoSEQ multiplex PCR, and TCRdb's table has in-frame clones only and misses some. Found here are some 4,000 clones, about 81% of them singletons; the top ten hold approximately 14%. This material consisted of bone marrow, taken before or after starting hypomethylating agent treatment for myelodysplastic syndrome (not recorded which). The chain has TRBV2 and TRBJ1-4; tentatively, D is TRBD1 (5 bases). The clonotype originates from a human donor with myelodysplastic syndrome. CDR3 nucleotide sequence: TGTGCCAGCTCCGCGGGGACCCCCGCTAATGAAAAACTGTTTTTT. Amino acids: CASSAGTPANEKLFF.